The sequence of this TCR beta chain was determined in a study of T cells in Graves' hyperthyroidism and ophthalmopathy. Overall study findings and caveats: Ophthalmopathy onset followed model prediction by a median approximately six months.

Germline CDR1 is SGHAT and CDR2 is FQNNGV. The CDR3 has 13 amino acids. V was shortened by 0 bases and J by 4 bases, with 6 bases between the two germline ends. Authors of the study amplified TCR beta CDR3 regions from RNA transcripts. First-round RT-PCR targeting the TCR CDR3 was performed with the HTBI primer set. MiXCR, applied by TCRdb to the multiplex PCR reads, yields one record per CDR3 protein. The sample lists around 240,000 distinct CDR3 sequences; roughly 17% were seen once. At least ten counts were recorded for this clonotype. Its antigen is still unknown. The receptor was derived from a woman aged 18-35 years with Graves' ophthalmopathy. Source material: blood. The rearrangement links TRBV11-2 to TRBJ1-1; D gene unclear. The CDR3 coding sequence is TGTGCCAGCAGCTTAGATTCCCCCACTGAAGCTTTCTTT. Its translation is CASSLDSPTEAFF. Full variable domain (remainder filled in from reference TRBV11-2 and TRBJ1-1): EAGVAQSPRYKIIEKRQSVAFWCNPISGHATLYWYQQILGQGPKLLIQFQNNGVVDDSQLPKDRFSAERLKGVDSTLKIQPAKLEDSAVYLCASSLDSPTEAFFGQGTRLTVV.